This TCR beta chain was identified during a study of blood T cells in healthy people across ages. This CDR3 contains 15 residues. Germline trimming cut 5 bases from V and 6 bases from J; bases unmatched to any gene: 11. Germline CDR1 reads MNHEY; CDR2 reads SVGAGI. This clonotype came up a few times. A second roughly 6 to 12 cycle PCR used barcoded and J-beta primers. MiXCR, applied by TCRdb to the 5' RACE reads, yields one record per CDR3 protein. The table has fewer than 900,000 distinct CDR3 sequences, around 40% seen once. The chain joins TRBV6-5 to TRBJ2-7, with TRBD2 matching 9 bases. This clonotype was obtained from a woman in her sixties in good health. Input material: blood. The DNA for the CDR3 is TGTGCCAGCAGTGAACGAGGGCTAGCGGGGACCGAGCAGTACTTC. It translates to CASSERGLAGTEQYF.